Listed here are 18 T cell receptor beta chains from one sample, sequenced in a study of blood T cell repertoires in COVID-19 (dated by TCRdb to about 2020). The library was built by means of the immunoSEQ multiplex PCR assay. TCRdb obtained this table from immuneACCESS and retained in-frame rearrangements with V and J assigned. These tables miss some clones; where compared with another copy, unresolved V genes account for less than half of the shortfall, and the remainder is unexplained. A total of about 120,000 clones appear in this sample, around four fifths of them only once. Around 2.3% of the sample comes from the top ten. The sequenced sample consisted of peripheral blood. The receptors originated from a man aged 30-40 years with acute or convalescent COVID-19.

About this clone itself: This CDR3 is also generated by other DNA sequences in the sample. The V call is TRBV3-1 (or the pseudogene TRBV3-2), the J call TRBJ2-2; D may be TRBD1 (6 bases). The germline gives CDR1 LGHDT, CDR2 YNNKEL (reference sequence). The CDR3 runs to 15 residues. V was cut by 3 bases and J by 0 bases, with 8 bases left in between. The CDR3, as DNA: TGTGCCAGCAGCCAGACAGGCGCGAACACCGGGGAGCTGTTTTTT. Encoded protein: CASSQTGANTGELFF.

This chain links TRBV10-3 with TRBJ2-5; D remains ambiguous. The germline gives CDR1 ENHRY, CDR2 SYGVKD. V was pared by 11 bases and J by 4 bases, with 20 bases between. The CDR3 contains 14 residues. CDR3 protein: CASRWSRARETQYF. For the CDR3, the DNA is TGTGCCTCCCGGTGGAGTCGTGCCCGAGAGACCCAGTACTTC.

The chain couples TRBV11-2 to TRBJ2-7; unclear D gene. CDR3 length: 13 residues. The V end lost 5 bases, the J end lost 5 bases, and 13 bases lay between the germline ends. Germline CDR1 SGHAT, CDR2 FQNNGV. As DNA, the CDR3 is TGTGCCAGCAGCGCCAGTTTAGCCCACGAGCAGTACTTC. As protein: CASSASLAHEQYF. Complete variable domain (other parts from reference TRBV11-2 and TRBJ2-7): EAGVAQSPRYKIIEKRQSVAFWCNPISGHATLYWYQQILGQGPKLLIQFQNNGVVDDSQLPKDRFSAERLKGVDSTLKIQPAKLEDSAVYLCASSASLAHEQYFGPGTRLTVT.

The V gene is TRBV7-9, the J gene TRBJ1-2, with D possibly matching TRBD1 (6 bases). Deletions cut 5 bases from V and 0 bases from J, with 10 bases between. This CDR3 is built from 14 residues. CDR1 SEHNR and CDR2 FQNEAQ come from the germline V gene (reference sequence). CDR3 sequence: CASSGGQPNYGYTF. CDR3 bases: TGTGCCAGCAGCGGAGGACAGCCTAACTATGGCTACACCTTC.

There are a few counts of this clone. This chain uses TRBV7-9 with TRBJ1-3, with TRBD1 identical over 7 bases. Trimming took 1 base from V and 1 from J; bases not matched to a gene: 4. Germline CDR1 and CDR2: SEHNR and FQNEAQ (reference sequence). This CDR3 comprises 16 residues. CDR3 in amino acids: CASSLGGTDSGNTIYF. DNA of the CDR3: TGTGCCAGCAGCTTAGGGGGGACAGATTCTGGAAACACCATATATTTT.

There are a few counts of this clone. The CDR3 region is CASSSRTGMRGAGNTIYF. The DNA of the CDR3 is TGTGCCAGCAGCTCCCGGACAGGGATGAGAGGTGCTGGAAACACCATATATTTT. V is TRBV11-2 and J is TRBJ1-3; TRBD1 agrees at 8 bases. V lost 4 bases to trimming and J lost 2 bases; unmatched junction nucleotides: 13. CDR3 size: 18 residues. Germline values: CDR1 SGHAT, CDR2 FQNNGV.

The chain carries TRBV29-1 and TRBJ2-1, with a tentative D call TRBD2 (7 bases). The germline gives CDR1 SQVTM, CDR2 ANQGSEA. With 1 base removed from V and 8 bases from J, the gap between germline ends came to 18 bases. This CDR3 contains 15 residues. CDR3 bases: TGCAGCGTTGAAGTGCGGGGGCAGCGACCCGATGAGCAGTTCTTC. Translation gives CSVEVRGQRPDEQFF.

The chain carries TRBV10-3 and TRBJ1-2; 9 bases fit TRBD1. The CDR3 totals 18 residues. V shed 4 bases, J shed 8 bases, and the junction held 20 bases outside the gene matches. The germline V gene encodes CDR1 ENHRY and CDR2 SYGVKD. The CDR3 DNA reads TGTGCCATCAGTGGGGACCGGGACAGGGAAGCTCCGAGTTGGGGCTACACCTTC. This sequence encodes CAISGDRDREAPSWGYTF.

The chain recombines TRBV30 with TRBJ2-3; TRBD1 aligns across 8 bases. V lost 4 bases, J lost 6 bases, and 12 bases stayed unmatched. The V gene's germline CDR1 is GTSNPN and CDR2 SVGIG (reference sequence). This CDR3 has 15 residues. This chain's CDR3 is CAWIPTDRGRDTQYF. In DNA form, the CDR3 reads TGTGCCTGGATCCCTACCGACAGGGGAAGGGATACGCAGTATTTT.

The chain has TRBV11-3 and TRBJ2-3; D call uncertain. Looked up from germline, CDR1 is SGHNT and CDR2 is YENEEA. V lost 1 base to trimming and J lost 0 bases, with 5 bases between them. The CDR3 consists of 14 residues. In DNA form, the CDR3 reads TGTGCCAGCAGCTTAGGCAGGAGCACAGATACGCAGTATTTT. Protein sequence: CASSLGRSTDTQYF.

The chain couples TRBV6-5 to TRBJ2-7; the D gene is possibly TRBD1 (6 bases). The CDR3 loop spans 13 amino acids. V dropped 6 bases and J dropped 4 bases, with 13 bases sitting between them. Germline CDR1 is MNHEY and CDR2 is SVGAGI. The CDR3 sequence: CASSWARGYEQYF. The CDR3 DNA reads as TGTGCCAGCAGCTGGGCAAGGGGGTACGAGCAGTACTTC.

The genes are TRBV9 and TRBJ2-2, with 11 bases aligning to TRBD2. With 3 bases clipped from V and 3 bases from J, the junction kept 7 bases outside the gene matches. The CDR3 length is 17 residues. Per germline, CDR1 SGDLS and CDR2 YYNGEE. CDR3 region: CASSAPGLAADTGELFF. CDR3 DNA sequence: TGTGCCAGCAGCGCACCGGGACTAGCGGCCGACACCGGGGAGCTGTTTTTT. Based on the CDR3 plus reference TRBV9 and TRBJ2-2, the full variable domain is DSGVTQTPKHLITATGQRVTLRCSPRSGDLSVYWYQQSLDQGLQFLIQYYNGEERAKGNILERFSAQQFPDLHSELNLSSLELGDSALYFCASSAPGLAADTGELFFGEGSRLTVL.

The rearrangement uses TRBV5-4 and TRBJ1-1, with D unresolved. Germline CDR1 is SGHNT and CDR2 is YYREEE (reference sequence). The V and J ends lost 0 bases and 2 bases respectively, with 8 bases between them. The CDR3 runs 14 residues. The chain's CDR3 is CASSLDSSNTEAFF. Here the CDR3 DNA reads TGTGCCAGCAGCTTGGACAGCTCAAACACTGAAGCTTTCTTT.

This sequence joins TRBV4-3 and TRBJ2-7, with 15 positions matching TRBD2. The CDR3 extends over 20 amino acids. V dropped 0 bases and J dropped 0; count of bases not matched to a gene: 9. From germline, CDR1 is LGHNA and CDR2 YSLEER. Here the CDR3 reads CASSQDMLGTSGGFSYEQYF. The CDR3 coding sequence is TGCGCCAGCAGCCAAGATATGCTCGGGACTAGCGGGGGGTTCTCCTACGAGCAGTACTTC.

The rearrangement joins TRBV11-1 to TRBJ2-7, with 8 bases fitting TRBD2. V lost 1 base and J lost 3; bases outside the gene matches: 5. The CDR3 loop spans 15 amino acids. CDR1 is SGHAT and CDR2 is FQDESV in the germline V gene (reference sequence). In DNA, the CDR3 is TGTGCCAGCAGCTTAGGTAGGACTAGCCTCTACGAGCAGTACTTC. It encodes CASSLGRTSLYEQYF.

J is TRBJ2-7 and V is TRBV9, with 7 bases aligning to TRBD1. V trimming: 0 bases; J trimming: 3 bases; junction bases outside the gene matches: 3. CDR1 is SGDLS, CDR2 YYNGEE, per germline. The CDR3 has 14 residues. The chain's CDR3 is CASSVAGQVYEQYF. CDR3 nucleotides: TGTGCCAGCAGCGTAGCTGGACAGGTCTACGAGCAGTACTTC.

The chain is built from TRBV30 and TRBJ1-1; 7 nucleotides match TRBD1. The CDR3 sequence is 12 residues long. Germline lookup yields CDR1 GTSNPN and CDR2 SVGIG (reference sequence). The V and J ends lost 5 bases and 5 bases, in that order; junction bases with no gene match: 5. This CDR3 is CAWSTGRTEAFF. The CDR3 bases are TGTGCCTGGTCGACAGGGCGGACTGAAGCTTTCTTT.

This clone was seen just once. Here the CDR3 reads CASSQGLSNQPQHF. CDR3 in DNA: TGCGCCAGCAGCCAAGGCCTATCCAATCAGCCCCAGCATTTT. The V call is TRBV4-3, the J call TRBJ1-5; D is unclear. This CDR3 contains 14 residues. Germline assignment: CDR1 LGHNA and CDR2 YSLEER. Trimming took 1 base from V and 3 from J, leaving 7 bases between them.